This passage covers 14 T cell receptor beta chains from one sample sequenced in a study of blood T cell repertoires in COVID-19. TCRdb keeps only in-frame clones here, not all; method: immunoSEQ multiplex PCR. This sample has fewer than 400,000 clones, with under 90% found just once. The sequenced sample was peripheral blood. Receptors were obtained from a woman aged 25 to 39 with COVID-19, enrolled during active disease.

This clone was observed a single time. The chain's CDR3 is CASSFFRGTEAFF. CDR3 bases: TGTGCCAGCAGTTTTTTTCGGGGCACTGAAGCTTTCTTT. The gene calls are TRBV28 and TRBJ1-1, with no clear D. Looked up from germline, CDR1 is MDHEN and CDR2 is SYDVKM. The CDR3 consists of 13 residues. Deletions cut 3 bases from V and 4 bases from J, with 9 bases between.

V gene TRBV7-2 combines with J gene TRBJ1-1, with D possibly matching TRBD1 (6 bases). In germline, CDR1 is SGHTA, CDR2 FQGNSA. V was clipped by 8 bases and J by 3 bases, with 19 bases between them. This CDR3 contains 15 residues. CDR3 nucleotide sequence: TGTGCCAGCCGTTCCATGGGGGCGGTCGACACTGAAGCTTTCTTT. This sequence encodes CASRSMGAVDTEAFF.

CDR3: CARSLIKGGWSDNQPQHF. The CDR3 DNA follows: TGTGCCAGAAGCTTGATAAAAGGGGGCTGGTCTGACAATCAGCCCCAGCATTTT. The V gene is TRBV5-3, the J gene TRBJ1-5; TRBD1 aligns across 7 bases. TRBV5-3 is sorted into the ORF group, with uncertain function. This CDR3 contains 18 residues. Trimming at V came to 1 base and at J to 3 bases, leaving 13 bases not matched to a gene.

This sequence joins TRBV2 and TRBJ2-4; perhaps TRBD2 as D (5 bases). The CDR3 consists of 17 residues. Per the germline V gene, CDR1 is SNHLY and CDR2 is FYNNEI. V was pared by 0 bases and J by 3 bases, with 15 bases between. The CDR3 here is CASSEAGLRVDKNIQYF. Here the CDR3 DNA reads TGTGCCAGCAGTGAAGCGGGTTTGAGGGTCGACAAAAACATTCAGTACTTC.

The chain has TRBV10-3 and TRBJ2-7, with 8 bases matching TRBD1. V lost 6 bases to trimming and J lost 4 bases; unmatched junction nucleotides: 8. CDR3 length equals 14 residues. Germline-derived CDR1 and CDR2 are ENHRY and SYGVKD. CDR3 coding DNA: TGTGCCATCAGGGACAGGGCCCGGGGGTACGAGCAGTACTTC. It yields the protein CAIRDRARGYEQYF.

J is TRBJ2-7 and V is TRBV28; tentatively, D is TRBD2 (6 bases). V was shortened by 6 bases and J by 3 bases, with 9 bases between the two germline ends. Per the germline V gene, CDR1 is MDHEN and CDR2 is SYDVKM. The CDR3 contains 12 residues. The CDR3 loop reads CASRGRYYEQYF. The CDR3 coding sequence is TGTGCCAGCAGGGGGAGGTACTACGAGCAGTACTTC.

This clone was counted a single time. J is TRBJ1-1 and V is TRBV20-1, with a tentative D call TRBD1 (5 bases). The germline V gene encodes CDR1 DFQATT and CDR2 SNEGSKA (reference sequence). Trimming left V 6 bases short and J 5 bases short, with 10 bases between. CDR3 length: 11 residues. CDR3: CSAKGQTEAFF. The CDR3 nucleotides are TGCAGTGCCAAGGGGCAGACTGAAGCTTTCTTT.

The rearrangement joins TRBV15 to TRBJ1-4; possible D gene TRBD1, 6 bases. Trimming left V 0 bases short and J 3 bases short, with 8 bases between. Per germline, CDR1 LNHNV and CDR2 YYDKDF (reference sequence). The CDR3 runs to 15 residues. CDR3 protein: CATSREAGANEKLFF. DNA for the CDR3: TGTGCCACCAGCAGAGAGGCAGGGGCTAATGAAAAACTGTTTTTT.

This clone has a single count. CDR3 protein: CASSYQGGGTEAFF. The CDR3 DNA is TGTGCCAGCAGCTACCAGGGAGGCGGCACTGAAGCTTTCTTT. V and J are TRBV5-6 and TRBJ1-1, with a possible D match to TRBD1 (5 bases). The germline V gene encodes CDR1 SGHDT and CDR2 YYEEEE. The CDR3 has 14 residues. Trimming left V 3 bases short and J 4 bases short, with 13 bases between. Together with reference TRBV5-6 and TRBJ1-1, the CDR3 gives the full variable domain: DAGVTQSPTHLIKTRGQQVTLRCSPKSGHDTVSWYQQALGQGPQFIFQYYEEEERQRGNFPDRFSGHQFPNYSSELNVNALLLGDSALYLCASSYQGGGTEAFFGQGTRLTVV.

This chain's CDR3 is CASRISPNEQFF. The CDR3 coding sequence is TGTGCCAGCAGGATTAGTCCCAATGAGCAGTTCTTC. This rearrangement joins TRBV2 to TRBJ2-1; D is undetermined. V lost 6 bases and J 6 bases, leaving 9 bases between the germline ends. The germline CDR1 and CDR2 sequences are SNHLY and FYNNEI. The CDR3 extends over 12 amino acids.

The chain carries TRBV5-4 and TRBJ2-3; 11 bases match TRBD2. The CDR3 spans 19 residues. CDR1 is SGHNT, CDR2 YYREEE, per germline (reference sequence). V shed 4 bases, J shed 2 bases, and the junction held 15 bases outside the gene matches. CDR3 nucleotide sequence: TGTGCCAGCAGCGCCCAACCCCCACTAGCGGGGGATATCACAGATACGCAGTATTTT. It encodes CASSAQPPLAGDITDTQYF.

The genes are TRBV9 and TRBJ2-1; 9 bases align to TRBD2. J lost 6 bases, V lost 3 bases, and 4 bases had no gene match. CDR3 size: 14 residues. CDR1 and CDR2 (germline): SGDLS, YYNGEE. The CDR3 DNA reads TGTGCCAGCAGCGCGGGGGGACTAGCCAATGAGCAGTTCTTC. It yields the protein CASSAGGLANEQFF.

J is TRBJ2-5 and V is TRBV14; D possibly corresponds to TRBD2 (5 bases). The CDR3 spans 15 residues. V gave up 0 bases and J gave up 7 bases, with 15 bases separating them. CDR1 and CDR2 from the germline V gene are SGHDN and FVKESK. The CDR3: CASSQDRTLVGTQYF. The CDR3 DNA sequence: TGTGCCAGCAGCCAAGATAGGACTCTCGTCGGGACCCAGTACTTC.

This clone was detected once. V is TRBV5-8 and J is TRBJ1-5; tentative D call: TRBD1 (5 bases). The CDR3 runs to 14 residues. Germline CDR1 is SGHTS and CDR2 is YDEGEE. V lost 4 bases and J 5 bases, leaving 13 bases between the germline ends. The CDR3 is CASSGGQRYQPQHF. The CDR3, as DNA: TGTGCCAGCAGCGGTGGACAACGGTATCAGCCCCAGCATTTT.